The rows below give T cell receptor beta chains drawn from one sample of a study of T cells after yellow fever vaccination. TCRdb used MiXCR to reprocess the 5' RACE reads, holding one entry per CDR3 protein. The sample consists of some 300,000 distinct CDR3 sequences, around 3.6% of them appearing once. Sequences were derived from PBMCs, sampled on the day of the yellow fever booster vaccination. These receptors were collected from a man between 18 and 29 years old who received the YFV17D yellow fever vaccine. Each CDR3 is given with its conserved first and last residue. Fields, in order: D gene, clone size, V gene, J gene, CDR3 protein, CDR3 DNA. D genes are given only for firm matches. Size is omitted from some rows. Given values are once, few, many or a class for expanded clones.

d_gene: .; abundance: few; v_gene: TRBV7-2; j_gene: TRBJ1-2; CDR3aa: CASSPTSGYTF; CDR3nt: TGTGCCAGCAGCCCCACCTCGGGCTACACCTTC
d_gene: TRBD2; abundance: many; v_gene: TRBV5-1; j_gene: TRBJ2-7; CDR3aa: CASSAGLAGDYEQYF; CDR3nt: TGCGCCAGCAGCGCGGGACTAGCGGGGGACTACGAGCAGTACTTC
d_gene: .; abundance: many; v_gene: TRBV12-3/TRBV12-4; j_gene: TRBJ2-4; CDR3aa: CASSFGGQNIQYF; CDR3nt: TGTGCCAGCAGTTTCGGGGGTCAAAACATTCAGTACTTC
d_gene: .; abundance: few; v_gene: TRBV7-8; j_gene: TRBJ2-3; CDR3aa: CASAPSTDTQYF; CDR3nt: TGTGCCAGCGCCCCGAGCACAGATACGCAGTATTTT
d_gene: TRBD1; abundance: many; v_gene: TRBV12-3/TRBV12-4; j_gene: TRBJ2-5; CDR3aa: CASTHGTGGWETQYF; CDR3nt: TGTGCCAGCACCCATGGGACAGGGGGATGGGAGACCCAGTACTTC
d_gene: .; abundance: many; v_gene: TRBV4-1; j_gene: TRBJ1-5; CDR3aa: CASSQEAPVFPPQHF; CDR3nt: TGCGCCAGCAGCCAAGAAGCCCCAGTATTTCCCCCCCAGCATTTT
d_gene: .; abundance: .; v_gene: TRBV30; j_gene: TRBJ1-1; CDR3aa: CAWSVGQNTEAFF; CDR3nt: TGTGCCTGGAGTGTGGGACAGAACACTGAAGCTTTCTTT
d_gene: .; abundance: many; v_gene: TRBV20-1; j_gene: TRBJ2-7; CDR3aa: CSARGQAGATSGQYF; CDR3nt: TGCAGTGCTAGAGGACAGGCAGGAGCTACGAGCGGGCAGTACTTC
d_gene: .; abundance: .; v_gene: TRBV7-8; j_gene: TRBJ2-1; CDR3aa: CASSSGAEQFF; CDR3nt: TGTGCCAGCAGCTCAGGGGCCGAGCAGTTCTTC
d_gene: .; abundance: .; v_gene: TRBV2; j_gene: TRBJ2-5; CDR3aa: CASRPETRRGETQYF; CDR3nt: TGTGCCAGCAGACCCGAGACTCGAAGAGGAGAGACCCAGTACTTC
d_gene: TRBD2; abundance: few; v_gene: TRBV5-1; j_gene: TRBJ2-5; CDR3aa: CASSQPGGGAGTQYF; CDR3nt: TGCGCCAGCAGCCAACCCGGCGGGGGGGCCGGGACCCAGTACTTC
d_gene: TRBD1; abundance: few; v_gene: TRBV30; j_gene: TRBJ1-4; CDR3aa: CAWSAHRGNEKLFF; CDR3nt: TGTGCCTGGAGTGCCCACAGGGGAAATGAAAAACTGTTTTTT